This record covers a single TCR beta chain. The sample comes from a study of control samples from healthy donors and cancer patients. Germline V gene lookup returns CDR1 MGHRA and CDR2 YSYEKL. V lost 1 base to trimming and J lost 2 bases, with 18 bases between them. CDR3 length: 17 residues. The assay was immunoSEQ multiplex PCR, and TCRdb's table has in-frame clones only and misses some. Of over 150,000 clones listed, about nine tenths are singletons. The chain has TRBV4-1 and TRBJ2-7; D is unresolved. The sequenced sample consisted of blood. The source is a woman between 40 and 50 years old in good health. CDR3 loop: CASSQVSWSSKTYEQYF. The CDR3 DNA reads TGCGCCAGCAGCCAAGTTTCTTGGTCTTCCAAAACCTACGAGCAGTACTTC.